This is a list of T cell receptor beta chains from one sample in a study of shared clonotypes between healthy human individuals. Method: immunoSEQ multiplex PCR; TCRdb's copy keeps in-frame clones and lacks some. The table has 1,500,000 or so clones, around 97% seen once. Sequenced input: naive CD4+ T cells sorted from blood. Receptors were obtained from a man between 25 and 39 years old in good health. CDR3s include the opening cysteine and the closing phenylalanine or tryptophan. The D gene is left open where the match is weak. Not every row has a clone size; where given, it reads once, few, many or a size class.

v_gene	d_gene	j_gene	abundance	CDR3nt	CDR3aa
TRBV5-1	.	TRBJ2-1	.	TGCGCCAGCAGCTTGGCAGGGACCGATGCCGCCAATGAGCAGTTCTTC	CASSLAGTDAANEQFF
TRBV15	.	TRBJ2-1	.	TGTGCCACCAGCGGGGCCGAGAGCTCCTACAATGAGCAGTTCTTC	CATSGAESSYNEQFF
TRBV27	.	TRBJ2-2	.	TGTGCCAGCAGTTTATGGATCACCGGGGAGCTGTTTTTT	CASSLWITGELFF
TRBV18	TRBD1	TRBJ2-7	.	TGTGCCAGCTCACCAATCCCGCCTTTGGGACAGGAGACCTACGAGCAGTACTTC	CASSPIPPLGQETYEQYF
TRBV28	TRBD2	TRBJ2-3	.	TGTGCCAGCAGTTTCCCGGGGCTAGCGGGGACCACAGATACGCAGTATTTT	CASSFPGLAGTTDTQYF
TRBV9	.	TRBJ2-7	.	TGTGCCAGCAGCGTGTCTGCGACATCGGACTACGAGCAGTACTTC	CASSVSATSDYEQYF
TRBV28	.	TRBJ1-2	.	TGTGCCAGCAGGGGCGAGGGGCACAACTATGGCTACACCTTC	CASRGEGHNYGYTF
TRBV4-1	.	TRBJ1-6	.	TGCGCCAGCAGCCAAGATAGGGGAGGGGTATTGTCTTCACCCCTCCACTTT	CASSQDRGGVLSSPLHF
TRBV18	.	TRBJ2-1	.	TGTGCCAGCTCACCATTTCAGAATGAGCAGTTCTTC	CASSPFQNEQFF
TRBV5-1	.	TRBJ2-7	.	TGCGCCAGCAGTTCACGGCTACCTGGGTCCTACGAGCAGTACTTC	CASSSRLPGSYEQYF
TRBV5-4	TRBD1	TRBJ2-1	.	TGTGCCAGCAGCAGCCGGGACAGGGACAATGAGCAGTTCTTC	CASSSRDRDNEQFF
TRBV6-5	TRBD2	TRBJ2-7	once	TGTGCCAGCAGGTCTAGCGGGAAACCCTCCTACGAGCAGTACTTC	CASRSSGKPSYEQYF
TRBV7-2	.	TRBJ2-5	.	TGTGCCAGCAGCTTAGTCAGTTCCCGGGAGACCCAGTACTTC	CASSLVSSRETQYF
TRBV28	.	TRBJ1-3	.	TGTGCCAGCAGTTTACCCCCCGGACAGCTGGTATATTTT	CASSLPPGQLVYF
TRBV12-5	.	TRBJ2-3	.	TGTGCTAGTGGGGTCGGGATTAGCACAGATACGCAGTATTTT	CASGVGISTDTQYF
TRBV10-3	TRBD1	TRBJ2-5	.	TGTGCCATCAGTAGGGACAGGGAGGAGACCCAGTACTTC	CAISRDREETQYF
TRBV7-2	TRBD2	TRBJ2-1	once	TGTGCCAGCAGCTACTACAGGCGGGAGTACAATGAGCAGTTCTTC	CASSYYRREYNEQFF
TRBV5-1	TRBD2	TRBJ2-1	.	TGCGCCAGCAGGAGGACTAGCGGGAGACCCTCCTACAATGAGCAGTTCTTC	CASRRTSGRPSYNEQFF
TRBV6-5	.	TRBJ1-3	.	TGTGCCAGCAGTTACAGCATCGGCTCTGGAAACACCATATATTTT	CASSYSIGSGNTIYF
TRBV15	.	TRBJ1-5	.	TGTGCCACCAGCAGAGATCGGGGGGGGTCCAATCAGCCCCAGCATTTT	CATSRDRGGSNQPQHF
TRBV5-1	TRBD1	TRBJ2-5	.	TGCGCCAGCAGCTCGGGACAGGGAGAGACCCAGTACTTC	CASSSGQGETQYF
TRBV18	TRBD1	TRBJ1-4	.	TGTGCCAGCTCTCAGGACAGGGGTAATGAAAAACTGTTTTTT	CASSQDRGNEKLFF
TRBV7-6	.	TRBJ2-1	.	TGTGCCAGCAGCTTAGACTTAGCGGACCCCCAGCAGTTCTTC	CASSLDLADPQQFF
TRBV29-1	.	TRBJ2-7	.	TGCAGCCGGGGCGGAGGGGAGCAGTACTTC	CSRGGGEQYF
TRBV5-1	.	TRBJ2-1	.	TGCGCCAGCAGCTTGGACCTCGCGGGCCGAGAGCAGTTCTTC	CASSLDLAGREQFF
TRBV4-3	.	TRBJ2-3	.	TGCGCCAGCAGCCAAGAGGGCGGTCGCACAGATACGCAGTATTTT	CASSQEGGRTDTQYF
TRBV10-3	TRBD1	TRBJ1-1	once	TGTGCCATCAGTGAGCGACAGGGCACTGAAGCTTTCTTT	CAISERQGTEAFF
TRBV18	.	TRBJ2-5	.	TGTGCCAGCTCACCCAGTCTAGAAGAGACCCAGTACTTC	CASSPSLEETQYF
TRBV5-8	.	TRBJ1-4	.	TGTGCCAGCAGCTTGTACTGGACTACTGGAGATGAAAAACTGTTTTTT	CASSLYWTTGDEKLFF
TRBV6-6	.	TRBJ1-5	.	TGTGCCAGCAGTTACGGGCAGAGCAATCAGCCCCAGCATTTT	CASSYGQSNQPQHF